This T cell receptor (beta chain) was captured in a study of T cells in Graves' hyperthyroidism and ophthalmopathy. Hyperthyroidism of Graves' type that showed no ophthalmopathy progression within 18 months was stable. Clinical symptoms, serum thyroxine, TRAb, thyroid ultrasound and orbital computed tomography established diagnosis. The CDR3 runs to 15 residues. V lost 6 bases, J lost 2 bases, and 16 bases lay in between. Germline V CDR1 and CDR2: MNHEY, SMNVEV (reference sequence). The CDR3 regions of TCR beta were amplified from RNA transcripts. The study used the HTBI primer set for a first-round RT-PCR of the TCR CDR3. Each CDR3 protein is one row after TCRdb ran MiXCR on the multiplex PCR reads. Here the sample spans roughly 700,000 distinct CDR3 sequences, 12% to 15% being singletons.

This chain connects TRBV27 to TRBJ2-5; tentatively, D is TRBD1 or TRBD2 (5 bases each). What was sequenced was blood. This sequence originates from a woman aged 18-29 years with Graves' hyperthyroidism. Here the CDR3 reads CASSPNRGSQETQYF. CDR3 in DNA: TGTGCCAGCAGCCCTAACCGGGGCAGTCAAGAGACCCAGTACTTC.